The 24 T cell receptor beta chains reported below all come from one sample, sequenced in a study of blood T cell repertoires in COVID-19. Assay: immunoSEQ multiplex PCR; the TCRdb copy retains only in-frame clones and omits some. The table lists 110,000 or so clones, about 84% of them singletons. The specimen sequenced was peripheral blood. These receptors came from a man aged 45 to 65 with acute or convalescent COVID-19.

The chain is built from TRBV9 and TRBJ1-3; D is possibly TRBD1 (5 bases). The CDR3 consists of 14 residues. Germline CDR1 is SGDLS and CDR2 is YYNGEE. The ends were cut back, 6 bases at V and 4 bases at J, with 14 bases in the middle. CDR3 region: CASNPGVPGNTIYF. The CDR3 bases are TGTGCCAGCAACCCGGGGGTTCCCGGAAACACCATATATTTT.

The rearrangement uses TRBV24-1 and TRBJ1-2; the match to TRBD1 covers 10 bases. The junction had 5 bases not matched to a gene; V was cut back by 4 bases and J by 4 bases. Germline values: CDR1 KGHDR, CDR2 SFDVKD. CDR3 length: 15 amino acids. The CDR3 protein is CATSEGQGDGYGYTF. The CDR3, as DNA: TGTGCCACCAGTGAAGGACAGGGGGACGGCTATGGCTACACCTTC.

The chain uses TRBV6-1 and TRBJ1-2; 9 bases line up with TRBD1. Per the germline V gene, CDR1 is MNHNS and CDR2 is SASEGT. The CDR3 contains 13 residues. The V segment lost 2 bases and the J segment 6 bases; nucleotides outside the gene matches: 1. The CDR3 DNA sequence: TGTGCCAGCAGTGAACGGGACAGGGATGGCTACACCTTC. Encoded protein: CASSERDRDGYTF.

V gene TRBV24-1 combines with J gene TRBJ2-1; the match to TRBD2 covers 7 bases. Germline CDR1 KGHDR, CDR2 SFDVKD. V dropped 5 bases and J dropped 4; count of bases not matched to a gene: 13. The CDR3 runs to 17 residues. The CDR3 DNA is TGTGCCACCAGTGTTTCAGGCGGGGGACTTACTTACAATGAGCAGTTCTTC. It is translated as CATSVSGGGLTYNEQFF.

This clone has just a few counts. The chain uses TRBV5-6 and TRBJ2-3; a weak D match, TRBD2 (5 bases). The CDR3 is 14 amino acids. Trimming took 2 bases from V and 4 from J, leaving 11 bases between them. The germline CDR1 and CDR2 sequences are SGHDT and YYEEEE. This chain's CDR3 is CASSFVGEADTQYF. As DNA, the CDR3 is TGTGCCAGCAGCTTCGTCGGGGAAGCAGATACGCAGTATTTT.

The rearrangement joins TRBV7-3 to TRBJ1-2; 7 bases line up with TRBD1. V was pared by 5 bases and J by 4 bases, with 4 bases of the junction left unmatched. The CDR3 covers 13 residues. CDR1 is SGHTA and CDR2 is FQGTGA in the germline V gene. In DNA, the CDR3 is TGTGCCAGCAGCCCCGGGACAGTCTATGGCTACACCTTC. Residues: CASSPGTVYGYTF.

This chain links TRBV9 with TRBJ2-2; 10 bases match TRBD2. With 3 bases clipped from V and 4 bases from J, the junction kept 6 bases outside the gene matches. Germline V CDR1 and CDR2: SGDLS, YYNGEE. The CDR3 sequence is 16 residues long. The chain's CDR3 is CASSELAGSVTGELFF. CDR3 coding DNA: TGTGCCAGCAGCGAACTAGCGGGGTCGGTCACCGGGGAGCTGTTTTTT.

This clone was seen once. CDR3 DNA: TGTGCCAGCAACCATGGGGACAGGGATAATTCACCCCTCCACTTT. Its translation is CASNHGDRDNSPLHF. This chain connects TRBV3-1 (or the pseudogene TRBV3-2) to TRBJ1-6; TRBD1 agrees at 9 bases. The V gene end was trimmed by 7 bases and the J gene end by 5 bases; junction bases not matched to a gene: 6. The CDR3 extends over 15 amino acids. Germline V gene lookup returns CDR1 LGHDT and CDR2 YNNKEL (reference sequence).

The chain joins TRBV2 to TRBJ2-3; 11 nucleotides match TRBD2. Germline CDR1 reads SNHLY; CDR2 reads FYNNEI. The junction had 5 bases not matched to a gene; V was cut back by 4 bases and J by 2 bases. The CDR3 is 16 residues long. The CDR3 nucleotides read TGTGCCAGCAGTGGTGGGACTAGCGGTCCCACAGATACGCAGTATTTT. Translation gives CASSGGTSGPTDTQYF.

This clone was counted a few times. This chain connects TRBV28 to TRBJ1-3; tentatively, D is TRBD1 (5 bases). The CDR3 has 15 residues. Germline V lookup: CDR1 MDHEN, CDR2 SYDVKM. The V and J ends lost 4 bases and 4 bases respectively, with 14 bases between them. The CDR3 sequence: CASSSGTSGGNTIYF. CDR3 nucleotide sequence: TGTGCCAGCAGTTCCGGGACTTCGGGAGGAAACACCATATATTTT. The entire variable domain, with the rest obtained from reference TRBV28 and TRBJ1-3, is as follows: DVKVTQSSRYLVKRTGEKVFLECVQDMDHENMFWYRQDPGLGLRLIYFSYDVKMKEKGDIPEGYSVSREKKERFSLILESASTNQTSMYLCASSSGTSGGNTIYFGEGSWLTVV.

CDR3 in DNA: TGTGCCAGCAGCCAACCGGGAAGTACCGGGGCCAACGTCCTGACTTTC. This sequence encodes CASSQPGSTGANVLTF. The rearrangement joins TRBV3-1 (or the pseudogene TRBV3-2) to TRBJ2-6; D perhaps matches TRBD2 (5 bases). The CDR3 covers 16 residues. Trimming took 2 bases from V and 4 from J, leaving 12 bases between them. In germline, CDR1 is LGHDT, CDR2 YNNKEL (reference sequence).

This chain uses TRBV5-4 with TRBJ1-2; D is perhaps TRBD1 (6 bases). V lost 2 bases and J 2 bases, leaving 7 bases between the germline ends. The germline V gene encodes CDR1 SGHNT and CDR2 YYREEE (reference sequence). The CDR3 runs 13 residues. The CDR3 nucleotides are TGTGCCAGCAGCTTACAGGGAAACTATGGCTACACCTTC. It encodes CASSLQGNYGYTF.

The chain recombines TRBV10-3 with TRBJ1-5; 8 bases are a match to TRBD1. V gave up 0 bases and J gave up 2 bases; unmatched junction bases: 0. Germline V gene lookup returns CDR1 ENHRY and CDR2 SYGVKD. The CDR3 length is 15 residues. CDR3: CAISESGQGNQPQHF. The CDR3 DNA is TGTGCCATCAGTGAGTCGGGACAGGGCAATCAGCCCCAGCATTTT.

The V call is TRBV5-1, the J call TRBJ1-2; 7 nucleotides line up with TRBD1. J gave up 4 bases and V 2 bases, and 11 bases lay outside the gene matches. Germline V lookup: CDR1 SGHRS, CDR2 YFSETQ. The CDR3 extends over 16 amino acids. The CDR3 is CASSFATGISLYGYTF. CDR3 nucleotides: TGCGCCAGCAGCTTCGCGACAGGGATCTCCCTCTATGGCTACACCTTC.

The rearrangement links TRBV30 to TRBJ2-7, with D unclear. Trimming left V 1 base short and J 2 bases short, with 6 bases between. The germline V gene encodes CDR1 GTSNPN and CDR2 SVGIG (reference sequence). The CDR3 has 12 amino acids. CDR3 residues: CAWSGYPYEQYF. The DNA for the CDR3 is TGTGCCTGGAGTGGTTATCCCTACGAGCAGTACTTC.

The chain combines TRBV5-1 with TRBJ2-2; D may be TRBD1 (6 bases). The germline CDR1 and CDR2 sequences are SGHRS and YFSETQ. Trimming removed 4 bases at V and 1 base at J, with 17 bases between. This CDR3 has 17 amino acids. The CDR3 region is CASSLAPGQMNTGELFF. Written as DNA, the CDR3 is TGCGCCAGCAGCCTCGCTCCGGGACAAATGAACACCGGGGAGCTGTTTTTT. The variable domain in full, completed from reference TRBV5-1 and TRBJ2-2, reads KAGVTQTPRYLIKTRGQQVTLSCSPISGHRSVSWYQQTPGQGLQFLFEYFSETQRNKGNFPGRFSGRQFSNSRSEMNVSTLELGDSALYLCASSLAPGQMNTGELFFGEGSRLTVL.

The table lists this clone with a count of one. V gene TRBV2 combines with J gene TRBJ1-4, with 8 positions matching TRBD1. Looked up from germline, CDR1 is SNHLY and CDR2 is FYNNEI. The CDR3 sequence is 16 residues long. V trimming: 0 bases; J trimming: 5 bases; junction bases outside the gene matches: 5. The CDR3 DNA sequence: TGTGCCAGCAGTGAAGCAACCGGGACAGGCAATGAAAAACTGTTTTTT. This encodes CASSEATGTGNEKLFF.

This sequence joins TRBV27 and TRBJ2-1; 7 bases align to TRBD2. V shed 1 base, J shed 4 bases, and the junction held 7 bases outside the gene matches. This CDR3 spans 16 amino acids. Looked up from germline, CDR1 is MNHEY and CDR2 is SMNVEV (reference sequence). This CDR3 reads CASSLLGGGTYNEQFF. Written as DNA, the CDR3 is TGTGCCAGCAGTTTATTGGGCGGGGGTACTTACAATGAGCAGTTCTTC.

The CDR3 is CASSVEGGVNQPQHF. In DNA form, the CDR3 reads TGTGCCAGCAGTGTGGAAGGAGGCGTCAATCAGCCCCAGCATTTT. The chain is built from TRBV6-4 and TRBJ1-5; D unclear. V was trimmed by 4 bases and J by 3 bases, leaving 13 bases between them. This CDR3 is 15 amino acids long. The germline V gene has CDR1 MRHNA and CDR2 SNTAGT.

This rearrangement joins TRBV5-6 to TRBJ2-2, with 9 bases fitting TRBD2. V trimming: 0 bases; J trimming: 4 bases; junction bases outside the gene matches: 7. Germline CDR1 SGHDT, CDR2 YYEEEE. There are 17 residues in the CDR3. CDR3 bases: TGTGCCAGCAGCTTGGTGTCTAGCGGGGTAATCACCGGGGAGCTGTTTTTT. Its protein product is CASSLVSSGVITGELFF.

The rearrangement joins TRBV19 to TRBJ1-4; D is undetermined. This CDR3 contains 14 residues. V was shortened by 6 bases and J by 7 bases, with 15 bases between the two germline ends. Germline CDR1 is LNHDA and CDR2 is SQIVND (reference sequence). The CDR3 bases are TGTGCCAGTAGGAGGGAGGGAATACGTGAAAAACTGTTTTTT. Protein: CASRREGIREKLFF.

The V gene is TRBV30, the J gene TRBJ1-5, with TRBD1 matching over 7 bases. The CDR3 covers 14 residues. Germline-derived CDR1 and CDR2 are GTSNPN and SVGIG (reference sequence). With 4 bases clipped from V and 5 bases from J, the junction kept 8 bases outside the gene matches. The CDR3 loop reads CAWNIQGNDQPQHF. CDR3 in DNA: TGTGCCTGGAACATACAGGGGAACGATCAGCCCCAGCATTTT.

The chain joins TRBV11-2 to TRBJ2-3; D perhaps matches TRBD1 (6 bases). V was shortened by 0 bases and J by 8 bases, with 9 bases between the two germline ends. Germline V gene lookup returns CDR1 SGHAT and CDR2 FQNNGV. This CDR3 region has 13 residues. The CDR3 coding sequence is TGTGCCAGCAGCTTAGATGGGGGCGTTACGCAGTATTTT. Translated, it gives CASSLDGGVTQYF.

The rearrangement uses TRBV4-1 and TRBJ2-1; 9 nucleotides match TRBD2. The CDR3 is 15 amino acids. Germline V gene data show CDR1 as MGHRA and CDR2 as YSYEKL. After removal of 1 base from V and 11 bases from J, the junction contained 9 bases not matched to a gene. CDR3 protein: CASSQGNSGGPKQFF. Here the CDR3 DNA reads TGCGCCAGCAGCCAAGGGAATAGCGGGGGCCCAAAGCAGTTCTTC.